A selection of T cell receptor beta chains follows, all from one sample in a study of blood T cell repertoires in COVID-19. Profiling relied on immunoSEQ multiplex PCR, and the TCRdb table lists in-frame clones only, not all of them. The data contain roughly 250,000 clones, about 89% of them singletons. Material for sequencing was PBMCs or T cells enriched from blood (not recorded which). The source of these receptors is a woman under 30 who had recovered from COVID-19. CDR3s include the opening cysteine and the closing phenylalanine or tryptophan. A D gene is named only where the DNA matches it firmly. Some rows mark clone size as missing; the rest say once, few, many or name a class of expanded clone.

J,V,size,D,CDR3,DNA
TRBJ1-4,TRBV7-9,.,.,CASSLAGQGVNEKLFF,TGTGCCAGCAGCTTAGCGGGACAAGGGGTTAATGAAAAACTGTTTTTT
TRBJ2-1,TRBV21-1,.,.,CASSAYRGHSYNEQFF,TGTGCCAGCAGCGCCTACAGGGGTCACTCCTACAATGAGCAGTTCTTC
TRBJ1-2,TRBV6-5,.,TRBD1,CASRARDRGIYGYTF,TGTGCCAGCAGGGCCCGGGACAGGGGGATCTATGGCTACACCTTC
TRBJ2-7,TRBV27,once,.,CASSFAGTYEQYF,TGTGCCAGCAGTTTTGCGGGGACCTACGAGCAGTACTTC
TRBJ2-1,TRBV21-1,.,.,CASSRAYRGSMFF,TGTGCCAGCAGCAGGGCCTACAGGGGAAGTATGTTCTTC
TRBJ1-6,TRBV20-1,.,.,CSASSSEASPLHF,TGCAGTGCTAGTTCATCAGAGGCTTCACCCCTCCACTTT
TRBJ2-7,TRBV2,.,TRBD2,CASSRLAGYEQYF,TGTGCCAGCAGCCGACTAGCGGGGTACGAGCAGTACTTC
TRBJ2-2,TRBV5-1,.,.,CASSLVTGPGTGELFF,TGCGCCAGCAGCTTAGTAACAGGGCCGGGCACCGGGGAGCTGTTTTTT
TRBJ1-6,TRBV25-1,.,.,CASSDLVNSPLHF,TGTGCCAGCAGTGACCTAGTTAATTCACCCCTCCACTTT
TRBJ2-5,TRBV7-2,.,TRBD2,CASSPTSGNQETQYF,TGTGCCAGCAGCCCAACTAGCGGGAACCAAGAGACCCAGTACTTC
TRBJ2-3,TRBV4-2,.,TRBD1,CASSQGTGQHTDTQYF,TGTGCCAGCAGCCAAGGAACGGGACAGCACACAGATACGCAGTATTTT
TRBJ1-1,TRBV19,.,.,CASSTRRVMNTEAFF,TGTGCCAGTAGTACTCGACGGGTCATGAACACTGAAGCTTTCTTT
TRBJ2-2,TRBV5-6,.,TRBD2,CASSFFAGGSTGELFF,TGTGCCAGCAGCTTCTTCGCGGGAGGTAGCACCGGGGAGCTGTTTTTT
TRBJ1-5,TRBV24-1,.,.,CATSLRDTNQPQHF,TGTGCCACCAGTCTACGGGACACCAATCAGCCCCAGCATTTT
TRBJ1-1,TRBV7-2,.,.,CASSSYGGGGEAFF,TGTGCCAGCAGTTCCTACGGGGGGGGAGGTGAAGCTTTCTTT
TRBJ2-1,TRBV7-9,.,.,CASSPRDSSEQFF,TGTGCCAGCAGCCCACGGGATAGCAGTGAGCAGTTCTTC
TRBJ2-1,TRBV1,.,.,CTSSQRLAGTNEQFF,TGCACCAGCAGCCAAAGACTAGCGGGGACCAATGAGCAGTTCTTC